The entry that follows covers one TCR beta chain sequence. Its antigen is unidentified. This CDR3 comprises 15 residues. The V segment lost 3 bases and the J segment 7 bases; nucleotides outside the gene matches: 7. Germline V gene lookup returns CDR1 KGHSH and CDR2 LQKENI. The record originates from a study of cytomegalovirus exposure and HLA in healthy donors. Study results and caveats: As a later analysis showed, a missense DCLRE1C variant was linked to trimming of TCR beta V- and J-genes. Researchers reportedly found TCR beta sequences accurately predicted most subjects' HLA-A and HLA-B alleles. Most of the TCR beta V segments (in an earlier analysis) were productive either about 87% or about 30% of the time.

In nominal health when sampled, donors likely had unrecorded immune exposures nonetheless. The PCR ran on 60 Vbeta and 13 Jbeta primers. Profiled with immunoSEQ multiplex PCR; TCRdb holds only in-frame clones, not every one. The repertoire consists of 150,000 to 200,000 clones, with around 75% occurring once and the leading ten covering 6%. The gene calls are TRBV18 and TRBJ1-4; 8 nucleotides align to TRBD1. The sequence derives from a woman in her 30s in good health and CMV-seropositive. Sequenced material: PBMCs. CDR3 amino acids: CASSPSAGGGEKLFF. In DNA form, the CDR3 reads TGTGCCAGCTCACCCTCAGCAGGGGGCGGTGAAAAACTGTTTTTT.